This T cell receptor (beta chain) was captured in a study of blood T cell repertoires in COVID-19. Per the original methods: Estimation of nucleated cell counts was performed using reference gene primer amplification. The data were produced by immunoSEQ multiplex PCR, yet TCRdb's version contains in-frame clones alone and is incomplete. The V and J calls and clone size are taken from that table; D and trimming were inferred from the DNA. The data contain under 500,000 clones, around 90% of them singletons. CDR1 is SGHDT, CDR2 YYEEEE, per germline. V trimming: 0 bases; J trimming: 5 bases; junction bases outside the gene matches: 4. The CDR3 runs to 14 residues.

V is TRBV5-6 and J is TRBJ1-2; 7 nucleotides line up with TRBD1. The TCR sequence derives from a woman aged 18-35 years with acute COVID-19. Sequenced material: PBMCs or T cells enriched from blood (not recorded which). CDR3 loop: CASSLGTGAYGYTF. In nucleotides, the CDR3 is TGTGCCAGCAGCTTGGGCACAGGGGCGTATGGCTACACCTTC.